This T cell receptor beta chain is from a study of T cells expressing NK-cell markers (dated by TCRdb to about 2020). As for the study more broadly: Fewer than ten donors provided sorted CD3+CD56+NKG2C+, CD3+CD56+NKG2C- and CD3+CD56-NKG2C+ T-cell subsets, whose TCR beta-chain repertoires were profiled. Illumina HiSeq 2000/2500, MiSeq or NextSeq was used to sequence libraries as 2 x 150 bp reads. Randomly selected healthy volunteers, three men and five women, were used as the eight sequenced donors. Among the eight sequenced donors, only one was HCMV-seronegative, while the other seven were HCMV-seropositive.

CDR1 and CDR2 are read off the germline V gene (reference sequence) as DFQATT and SNEGSKA. The CDR3 covers 16 residues, taking in both the cysteine and the phenylalanine. The entry carries no DNA sequence. Comments on this clonotype: Its target antigen remains unknown.

HCMV serostatus was determined by detecting HCMV-specific IgG in serum with a commercial ELISA kit. Peripheral blood mononuclear cells were isolated from blood by Ficoll density gradient centrifugation. Results and caveats for the whole study, not just this receptor: Those dominant clonotypes were again the most abundant among CD3+CD56-NKG2C+ cells in a handful of donors, at roughly 28.3-60.1%. Whether the expanded NKG2C-expressing T cell clones were specific for HCMV antigens was left unclear. In several donors, the dominant CD3+CD56+NKG2C+ clonotypes were found to rank among the top 10 CD8+ clonotypes and to make up 1.0-7.0% of CD8+ T cells.

Sequencing relied on an Illumina HiSeq 2000. TCR beta cDNA libraries were made by 5'RACE template switching that added a universal primer site and unique molecular identifiers. cDNA synthesis was primed from the TCR beta constant segment, followed by two successive PCR amplification steps. The source study handled its data this way. Reads were demultiplexed and grouped by UMI with MIGEC, and clonotypes were assembled and quantified with MiTCR. To remove erroneous sequences, TCR cDNA sequences were retained only when supported by two or more reads. The tcR package was used for downstream repertoire analysis, with clonotypes matched between fractions based on CDR3 nucleotide sequence plus V segment. Antigen specificity was annotated against VDJdb with VDJmatch, allowing one amino acid substitution in CDR3. The reads, reprocessed by TCRdb, yield one row per CDR3 protein sequence and no DNA. The V and J calls follow TCRdb's processing rather than the paper's. The sample's own table lists roughly 3,100 distinct CDR3 sequences. More than 70% of the sample is taken by the ten largest.

The rearranged segments are TRBV20-1 and TRBJ2-3; TCRdb lists TRBD2, though no DNA is available to test this call. Sequenced sample: blood T cells: a sorted CD56 or NKG2C T cell subset, CD4+ or CD8+ T cells, or bulk PBMC T cells (not recorded which). This TCR was recovered from a man aged 18-75 years in good health. The CDR3 reads as follows: CSAPRGLAGYTDTQYF.